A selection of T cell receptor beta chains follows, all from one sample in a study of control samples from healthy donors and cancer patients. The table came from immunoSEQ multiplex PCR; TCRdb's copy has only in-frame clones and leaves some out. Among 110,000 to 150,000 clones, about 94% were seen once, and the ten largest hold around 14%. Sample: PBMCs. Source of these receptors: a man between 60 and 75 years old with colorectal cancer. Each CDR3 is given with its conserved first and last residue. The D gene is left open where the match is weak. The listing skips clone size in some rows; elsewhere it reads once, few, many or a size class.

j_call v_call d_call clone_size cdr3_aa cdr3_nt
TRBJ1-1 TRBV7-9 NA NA CASSAEDSNTEAFF TGTGCCAGCAGCGCGGAGGACTCGAACACTGAAGCTTTCTTT
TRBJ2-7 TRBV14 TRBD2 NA CASSQEGTSGGLPSYEQYF TGTGCCAGCAGCCAAGAGGGGACTAGCGGGGGCCTGCCCTCCTACGAGCAGTACTTC
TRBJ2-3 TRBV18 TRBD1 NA CASSPPGQGPSTDTQYF TGTGCCAGCTCACCACCGGGACAGGGTCCAAGCACAGATACGCAGTATTTT
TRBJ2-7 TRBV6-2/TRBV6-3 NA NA CASSYSTGRHYEQYF TGTGCCAGCAGTTACTCTACGGGACGGCACTACGAGCAGTACTTC
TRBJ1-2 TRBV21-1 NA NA CASSKAEGTVHSNYGYTF TGTGCCAGCAGCAAAGCGGAAGGTACCGTGCATTCGAACTATGGCTACACCTTC
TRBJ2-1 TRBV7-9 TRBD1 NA CASSLVGTVQFF TGTGCCAGCAGCTTAGTTGGGACAGTCCAGTTCTTC
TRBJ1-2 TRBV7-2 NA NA CASSLWSQTDYGYTF TGTGCCAGCAGCTTATGGAGCCAGACCGACTATGGCTACACCTTC
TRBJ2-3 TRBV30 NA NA CAWEGGADTQYF TGTGCCTGGGAGGGGGGGGCAGATACGCAGTATTTT
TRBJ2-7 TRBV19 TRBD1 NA CASSRQGRHLGSYEQYF TGTGCCAGTAGTCGACAGGGGAGGCATTTAGGGTCCTACGAGCAGTACTTC
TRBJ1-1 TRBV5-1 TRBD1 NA CASSLGFTGTGTSEAFF TGCGCCAGCAGCTTGGGGTTTACCGGGACAGGGACGTCTGAAGCTTTCTTT
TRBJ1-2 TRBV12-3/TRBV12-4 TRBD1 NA CASGGGQSYGYTF TGTGCCAGCGGGGGGGGACAGTCCTATGGCTACACCTTC
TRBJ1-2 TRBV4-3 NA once CASSQDIGQPYGYTF TGCGCCAGCAGCCAAGATATAGGGCAGCCCTATGGCTACACCTTC
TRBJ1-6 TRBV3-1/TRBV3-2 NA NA CASSRRQDVYNSPLHF TGTGCCAGCAGCCGCAGACAGGACGTCTATAATTCACCCCTCCACTTT
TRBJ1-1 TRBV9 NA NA CARSGGVANTEAFF TGTGCCCGCAGCGGGGGGGTAGCAAACACTGAAGCTTTCTTT
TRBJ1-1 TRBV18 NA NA CASSPVSGPPSQNRAFF TGTGCCAGCTCCCCCGTTTCGGGGCCACCAAGTCAGAACAGAGCTTTCTTT
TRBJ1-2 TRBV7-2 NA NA CASSLQGRYGYTF TGTGCCAGCAGCTTACAGGGGCGATATGGCTACACCTTC
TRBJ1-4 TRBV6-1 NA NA CASSDGGANEKLFF TGTGCCAGCAGTGATGGGGGGGCTAATGAAAAACTGTTTTTT
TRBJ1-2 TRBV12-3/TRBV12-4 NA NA CASSFKGNYGYTF TGTGCCAGCAGTTTCAAGGGGAACTATGGCTACACCTTC
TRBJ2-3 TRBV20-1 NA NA CSARTTDTQYF TGCAGTGCTAGGACCACAGATACGCAGTATTTT
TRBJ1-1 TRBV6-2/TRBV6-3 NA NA CASSYYGGQGTEAFF TGTGCCAGCAGTTACTACGGGGGTCAAGGCACTGAAGCTTTCTTT
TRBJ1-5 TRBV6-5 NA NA CASRRGSNQPQHF TGTGCCAGCCGGCGGGGGAGCAATCAGCCCCAGCATTTT
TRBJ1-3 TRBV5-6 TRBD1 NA CASSLRDREGISGNTIYF TGTGCCAGCAGCCTCCGGGACAGGGAGGGGATCTCTGGAAACACCATATATTTT